A single sample is the source of the 18 T cell receptor beta chains below, sequenced in a study of blood T cell repertoires in COVID-19. The protocol was immunoSEQ multiplex PCR, while the TCRdb copy is restricted to in-frame clones and leaves out a portion. The sample consists of about 140,000 clones, 76% of them appearing once. Sequenced: peripheral blood. These receptors were taken from a woman of 80 years or more with active or convalescent COVID-19.

The chain links TRBV20-1 to TRBJ2-3; D remains ambiguous. This CDR3 region has 10 residues. V was pared by 3 bases and J by 7 bases, with 5 bases between. CDR1 is DFQATT and CDR2 is SNEGSKA in the germline V gene (reference sequence). CDR3 residues: CSASDNTQYF. Written as DNA, the CDR3 is TGCAGTGCTAGCGACAATACGCAGTATTTT.

This chain connects TRBV5-1 to TRBJ2-7; 7 bases line up with TRBD2. This CDR3 is 14 amino acids long. The V gene end was trimmed by 2 bases and the J gene end by 0 bases; junction bases not matched to a gene: 2. The germline CDR1 and CDR2 sequences are SGHRS and YFSETQ. As DNA, the CDR3 is TGCGCCAGCAGCTTACTAGCGACCTCCTACGAGCAGTACTTC. This sequence encodes CASSLLATSYEQYF.

This chain links TRBV5-6 with TRBJ1-2; D perhaps matches TRBD1 (6 bases). The V gene lost 2 bases and the J gene lost 3 bases, with 11 bases spanning the gap. Germline V gives CDR1 SGHDT, CDR2 YYEEEE. The CDR3 sequence is 14 residues long. The CDR3 protein is CASSFRTVDYGYTF. For the CDR3, the DNA is TGTGCCAGCAGCTTTCGGACAGTTGACTATGGCTACACCTTC.

This clone was seen a few times. The chain joins TRBV7-6 to TRBJ2-2; TRBD1 agrees at 8 bases. The CDR3 has 17 amino acids. In germline, CDR1 is SGHVS, CDR2 FNYEAQ. Trimming removed 5 bases from V and 3 bases from J; junction bases left unmatched: 11. The CDR3 coding sequence is TGTGCCAGCAGCCCCAGCAGGGGGCGACTGTACACCGGGGAGCTGTTTTTT. Its protein product is CASSPSRGRLYTGELFF.

The chain has TRBV5-1 and TRBJ2-1, with TRBD1 matching 9 bases. V trimming: 3 bases; J trimming: 6 bases; junction bases outside the gene matches: 10. Germline V gene data show CDR1 as SGHRS and CDR2 as YFSETQ. The CDR3 covers 16 residues. The CDR3 loop is CASSSSRGTGFNEQFF. Here the CDR3 DNA reads TGCGCCAGCAGCTCATCTCGGGGGACAGGGTTCAATGAGCAGTTCTTC.

This clone appeared once. The chain carries TRBV15 and TRBJ2-5; 8 bases are a match to TRBD2. V shed 1 base and J 5 bases; nucleotides not matched to a gene: 9. Germline CDR1 and CDR2: LNHNV and YYDKDF (reference sequence). This CDR3 is 16 amino acids long. As DNA, the CDR3 is TGTGCCACCAGCAGAGGGGACCCTAGCGGGTGGGAGACCCAGTACTTC. Translating it yields CATSRGDPSGWETQYF. The full variable domain, its missing parts supplied by reference TRBV15 and TRBJ2-5, is DAMVIQNPRYQVTQFGKPVTLSCSQTLNHNVMYWYQQKSSQAPKLLFHYYDKDFNNEADTPDNFQSRRPNTSFCFLDIRSPGLGDTAMYLCATSRGDPSGWETQYFGPGTRLLVL.

The chain has TRBV28 and TRBJ1-3; 9 bases are a match to TRBD1. CDR3 length: 15 amino acids. Germline CDR1 and CDR2: MDHEN and SYDVKM. The V and J ends lost 6 bases and 2 bases, in that order; junction bases with no gene match: 5. CDR3 region: CASRRDRVPGNTIYF. The CDR3 region has the DNA TGTGCCAGCAGGCGGGACAGGGTACCTGGAAACACCATATATTTT.

The chain carries TRBV27 and TRBJ1-2, with TRBD1 matching 8 bases. The CDR3 is made up of 14 amino acids. V lost 5 bases to trimming and J lost 2 bases; unmatched junction nucleotides: 4. Germline V gene lookup returns CDR1 MNHEY and CDR2 SMNVEV (reference sequence). CDR3 residues: CASSGQGMNYGYTF. Written as DNA, the CDR3 is TGTGCCAGCAGTGGACAGGGTATGAACTATGGCTACACCTTC.

The chain joins TRBV7-2 to TRBJ2-7, with D tentatively TRBD1 (6 bases). The CDR3 consists of 15 residues. The germline V and J ends were trimmed by 1 base and 3 bases, with 13 bases remaining between them. CDR1 and CDR2 (germline): SGHTA, FQGNSA. This CDR3 is CASSLVAGEDYEQYF. DNA for the CDR3: TGTGCCAGCAGCTTAGTGGCAGGGGAAGACTACGAGCAGTACTTC.

J is TRBJ2-7 and V is TRBV30, with D unresolved. The CDR3 totals 13 residues. The V and J ends lost 2 bases and 5 bases respectively, with 13 bases between them. CDR1 and CDR2 (germline): GTSNPN, SVGIG (reference sequence). The CDR3 loop is CAWSTDPPHEQYF. In DNA, the CDR3 is TGTGCCTGGAGTACAGACCCGCCCCACGAGCAGTACTTC.

The chain is built from TRBV6-1 and TRBJ1-6; D perhaps matches TRBD1 (5 bases). Trimming took off 2 bases at V and 8 bases at J, with 13 bases between the two ends. This CDR3 region has 15 residues. CDR1 and CDR2 from the germline V gene are MNHNS and SASEGT. CDR3 coding DNA: TGTGCCAGCAGTGAAAGGGGCAGGATTTATTCACCCCTCCACTTT. Residues: CASSERGRIYSPLHF.

The rearrangement links TRBV2 to TRBJ1-2; D is uncertain. The germline V gene has CDR1 SNHLY and CDR2 FYNNEI. Trimming stripped 2 bases from V and 4 bases from J, with 11 bases between. This CDR3 is 14 amino acids long. The CDR3 protein is CASSEREGPYGYTF. DNA for the CDR3: TGTGCCAGCAGTGAAAGGGAGGGCCCCTATGGCTACACCTTC. Complete variable domain (other parts from reference TRBV2 and TRBJ1-2): EPEVTQTPSHQVTQMGQEVILRCVPISNHLYFYWYRQILGQKVEFLVSFYNNEISEKSEIFDDQFSVERPDGSNFTLKIRSTKLEDSAMYFCASSEREGPYGYTFGSGTRLTVV.

The chain couples TRBV6-1 to TRBJ1-1, with TRBD1 as a possible D gene (6 bases). Between the trimmed V and J ends, which lost 2 bases and 5 bases, there was a span of 9 bases. This CDR3 is 13 amino acids long. Germline V gene sequence: CDR1 MNHNS, CDR2 SASEGT. The CDR3 DNA follows: TGTGCCAGCAGTGAACAGGGGCGAACTGAAGCTTTCTTT. Translated: CASSEQGRTEAFF.

Only a few counts were recorded for this clone. The chain uses TRBV13 and TRBJ1-1; D unclear. The CDR3 consists of 12 residues. V was shortened by 5 bases and J by 5 bases, with 9 bases between the two germline ends. In germline, CDR1 is PRHDT, CDR2 FYEKMQ (reference sequence). The CDR3 loop reads CASSQLTTEAFF. The CDR3 DNA reads as TGTGCCAGCAGCCAACTAACTACTGAAGCTTTCTTT.

The chain links TRBV15 to TRBJ2-2, with a tentative D call TRBD2 (7 bases). The CDR3 totals 18 residues. V gave up 0 bases and J gave up 4 bases, with 18 bases separating them. Germline-derived CDR1 and CDR2 are LNHNV and YYDKDF (reference sequence). CDR3 in amino acids: CATSRDWGGRPGTGELFF. The CDR3 DNA is TGTGCCACCAGCAGAGATTGGGGGGGGCGCCCGGGCACCGGGGAGCTGTTTTTT.

The gene calls are TRBV19 and TRBJ1-1; the match to TRBD1 covers 9 bases. The germline CDR1 and CDR2 sequences are LNHDA and SQIVND (reference sequence). Germline trimming cut 3 bases from V and 5 bases from J; bases unmatched to any gene: 7. The CDR3 is made up of 15 amino acids. This CDR3 reads CASSINRGRGTEAFF. As DNA, the CDR3 is TGTGCCAGTAGTATTAACAGGGGGCGTGGGACTGAAGCTTTCTTT.

This clone has a handful of counts. The J gene is TRBJ1-1, the V gene TRBV3-1 (or the pseudogene TRBV3-2); the D gene is possibly TRBD1 (5 bases). Germline V gene lookup returns CDR1 LGHDT and CDR2 YNNKEL (reference sequence). V lost 4 bases and J 6 bases, leaving 18 bases between the germline ends. The CDR3 extends over 15 amino acids. The CDR3 DNA sequence: TGTGCCAGCAGCCGTAAAGGGGAGGCGTGGGCTGAAGCTTTCTTT. Translation: CASSRKGEAWAEAFF.

The chain is built from TRBV30 and TRBJ1-1; tentative D call: TRBD1 (5 bases). The V end lost 1 base, the J end lost 1 base, and 7 bases lay between the germline ends. CDR1 and CDR2 (germline): GTSNPN, SVGIG (reference sequence). There are 13 residues in the CDR3. In DNA, the CDR3 is TGTGCCTGGAGTGGACAGACGAACACTGAAGCTTTCTTT. It translates to CAWSGQTNTEAFF.